Below are 18 T cell receptor beta chains sequenced from a single sample in a study of T cells expressing NK-cell markers. One entry per CDR3 protein, without DNA, is what TCRdb gives after re-calling the 5' RACE reads. The table lists fewer than 400,000 distinct CDR3 sequences. The material sequenced was blood T cells: a sorted CD56 or NKG2C T cell subset, CD4+ or CD8+ T cells, or bulk PBMC T cells (not recorded which). The receptors originated from a woman aged 45-65 years in good health.

The J gene is TRBJ1-5, the V gene TRBV4-1; TCRdb returns TRBD1, unconfirmable since there is no DNA. This CDR3 has 15 amino acids. The germline V gene has CDR1 MGHRA and CDR2 YSYEKL. CDR3 sequence: CASSSNRGSNQPQHF.

The chain is built from TRBV2 and TRBJ2-7. The CDR3 sequence is 13 residues long. Germline CDR1 reads SNHLY; CDR2 reads FYNNEI. CDR3 amino acids: CASTPRLSYEQYF.

The rearrangement joins TRBV10-3 to TRBJ1-1. This CDR3 is 15 amino acids long. Germline lookup yields CDR1 ENHRY and CDR2 SYGVKD. CDR3 sequence reads: CAINRVGTANTEAFF.

The rearrangement joins TRBV7-9 to TRBJ1-5; the D call of TRBD1 rests on TCRdb alone, since no DNA is present to check it. The germline CDR1 and CDR2 sequences are SEHNR and FQNEAQ (reference sequence). This CDR3 contains 14 residues. The CDR3 region is CASSLGRPGQPQHF.

This chain links TRBV20-1 with TRBJ2-3; lacking DNA, the TRBD1 call made by TCRdb goes unchecked. The CDR3 covers 12 residues. Germline assignment: CDR1 DFQATT and CDR2 SNEGSKA (reference sequence). CDR3 in amino acids: CSASPGVDTQYF.

The chain is built from TRBV5-1 and TRBJ1-4; TCRdb picks TRBD1, but there is no DNA to check that call. The germline gives CDR1 SGHRS, CDR2 YFSETQ. This CDR3 region has 13 residues. The CDR3 here is CASSAGDDEKLFF.

V usage is TRBV5-1 and J usage is TRBJ2-3; absent DNA, TCRdb's TRBD1 call cannot be checked. The germline V gene encodes CDR1 SGHRS and CDR2 YFSETQ. This CDR3 has 15 residues. CDR3 sequence: CASSGWGDNTDTQYF.

This sequence joins TRBV5-1 and TRBJ2-6; TCRdb lists TRBD1, though no DNA is available to test this call. Per the germline V gene, CDR1 is SGHRS and CDR2 is YFSETQ. The CDR3 consists of 18 residues. The CDR3 sequence is CASRFGTGAAAGANVLTF.

CDR3 protein: CASSLIRNNEQFF. This chain links TRBV13 with TRBJ2-1. Germline CDR1 PRHDT, CDR2 FYEKMQ (reference sequence). The CDR3 loop spans 13 amino acids.

This chain links TRBV5-1 with TRBJ2-2. The CDR3 totals 16 residues. From germline, CDR1 is SGHRS and CDR2 YFSETQ. The CDR3 protein is CASSLVGSLNTGELFF.

The chain joins TRBV29-1 to TRBJ2-3. Germline V CDR1 and CDR2: SQVTM, ANQGSEA. The CDR3 length is 12 residues. The CDR3 is CSSGGAGDTQYF.

The rearrangement uses TRBV27 and TRBJ1-1; TCRdb's D call of TRBD1 is untestable without DNA. The CDR3 extends over 16 amino acids. Looked up from germline, CDR1 is MNHEY and CDR2 is SMNVEV (reference sequence). The CDR3 loop reads CASSQWIRTGGAQAFF.

V gene TRBV6-2 or TRBV6-3 combines with J gene TRBJ2-6; TCRdb designates TRBD1, a call that cannot be tested without DNA. CDR1 is MNHEY and CDR2 is SVGEGT in the germline V gene. CDR3 length equals 19 residues. CDR3 region: CASTYPLGQGAPGANVLTF.

CDR3 sequence: CSVVIGVYEQFF. The gene calls are TRBV29-1 and TRBJ2-1; there is no DNA to check the TCRdb D call of TRBD1. The CDR3 runs 12 residues. Germline CDR1 and CDR2: SQVTM and ANQGSEA.

This chain joins TRBV2 and TRBJ1-1. Germline values: CDR1 SNHLY, CDR2 FYNNEI. The CDR3 sequence is 15 residues long. CDR3: CASRTSGTANTEAFF.

The chain employs TRBV12-3 or TRBV12-4 and TRBJ2-1. CDR3 length equals 14 residues. Here the CDR3 reads CASSFLTRSNEQFF.

V usage is TRBV12-3 or TRBV12-4 and J usage is TRBJ1-1; TCRdb names TRBD1, which stays unverified in the absence of DNA. The CDR3 totals 14 residues. The CDR3 is CASSTGGRNTEAFF.

The V gene is TRBV5-1, the J gene TRBJ2-7; checking the TCRdb D call of TRBD2 is not possible without DNA. CDR1 SGHRS and CDR2 YFSETQ come from the germline V gene. This CDR3 has 15 amino acids. The CDR3 region is CASSLQRGTSYEQYF.